This T cell receptor beta chain comes out of a study of response to subunit inactivated influenza vaccine. Overall study results and limits: There was a suggestion from the authors that each seasonal influenza vaccination recruits few new T cells.

TCRdb re-derived calls from the RT-PCR reads in MiXCR, one entry per CDR3 protein. The sample records 500,000 or so distinct CDR3 sequences, approximately 15% being singletons. This CDR3 contains 12 residues. Germline V CDR1 and CDR2: SQVTM, ANQGSEA. Trimming cost V 6 bases and J 1 base, with 9 bases left between them. On this clonotype: As yet, its antigen is unknown.

This clonotype was obtained from a man in his fifties or sixties who received an inactivated influenza vaccine. The gene calls are TRBV29-1 and TRBJ1-1; D is ambiguous. Sequenced material: CD4+ T cells sorted from PBMCs, taken about 24 months after vaccination. CDR3 protein: CSVTPTNTEAFF. The CDR3 nucleotides are TGCAGCGTAACTCCGACGAACACTGAAGCTTTCTTT.